The present T cell receptor beta chain was sequenced within a study of beta chain features in type 1 diabetes. This CDR3 comprises 19 residues. V shed 5 bases and J 0 bases; nucleotides not matched to a gene: 14. Germline CDR1 and CDR2: LNHDA and SQIVND (reference sequence). As every portion of the isolated RNA was reverse transcribed, the sequencing read expressed TCRB transcripts. Measured with immunoSEQ multiplex PCR; TCRdb has only the in-frame clones, and not every one. Of 150,000 or so clones listed, under 60% are singletons. Sequencing was performed on Tregs from blood. The rearrangement joins TRBV19 to TRBJ1-5, with 9 bases identical to TRBD1. This TCR came from a man aged 18 to 35 in good health. This chain's CDR3 is CASSVGQGSSYYSNQPQHF. The CDR3 DNA is TGTGCCAGTAGTGTTGGACAGGGGTCATCATATTATAGCAATCAGCCCCAGCATTTT.